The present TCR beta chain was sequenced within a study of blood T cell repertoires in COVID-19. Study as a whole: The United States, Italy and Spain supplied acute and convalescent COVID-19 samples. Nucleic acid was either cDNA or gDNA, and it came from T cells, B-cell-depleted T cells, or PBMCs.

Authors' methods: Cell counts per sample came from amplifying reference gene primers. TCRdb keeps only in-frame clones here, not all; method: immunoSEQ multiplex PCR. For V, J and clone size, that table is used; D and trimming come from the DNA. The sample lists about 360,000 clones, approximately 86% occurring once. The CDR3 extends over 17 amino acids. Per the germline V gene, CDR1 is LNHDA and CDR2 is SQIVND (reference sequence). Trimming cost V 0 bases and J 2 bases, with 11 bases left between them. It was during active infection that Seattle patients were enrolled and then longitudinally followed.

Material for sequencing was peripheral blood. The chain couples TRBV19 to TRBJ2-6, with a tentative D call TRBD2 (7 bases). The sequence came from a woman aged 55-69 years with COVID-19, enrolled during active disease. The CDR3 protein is CASSIDRGGAGANVLTF. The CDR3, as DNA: TGTGCCAGTAGTATAGATAGGGGGGGAGCTGGGGCCAACGTCCTGACTTTC.